What follows are 15 T cell receptor beta chains derived from one specimen sequenced in a study of blood T cell repertoires in COVID-19. Method: immunoSEQ multiplex PCR; TCRdb's copy keeps in-frame clones and lacks some. In the table there are over 150,000 clones, roughly 80% of which are singletons. Sequencing was carried out using peripheral blood. These receptor sequences come from a woman aged 45 to 65 with acute or convalescent COVID-19.

This rearrangement joins TRBV6-1 to TRBJ1-2; D may be TRBD1 (6 bases). The V end lost 4 bases, the J end lost 3 bases, and 21 bases lay between the germline ends. The length of the CDR3 is 17 residues. The germline gives CDR1 MNHNS, CDR2 SASEGT. Here the CDR3 DNA reads TGTGCCAGCAGTGTTGGACCCTATAAGGGGGATGACTATGGCTACACCTTC. It codes for CASSVGPYKGDDYGYTF.

The chain links TRBV5-4 to TRBJ1-2; TRBD1 agrees at 8 bases. There are 17 residues in the CDR3. The V segment lost 0 bases and the J segment 5 bases; nucleotides outside the gene matches: 12. In germline, CDR1 is SGHNT, CDR2 YYREEE (reference sequence). The DNA for the CDR3 is TGTGCCAGCAGCTTGGATCGGCAGGGGGCGGCCCTATATGGCTACACCTTC. Protein: CASSLDRQGAALYGYTF. The whole variable domain, filled in from reference TRBV5-4 and TRBJ1-2, reads ETGVTQSPTHLIKTRGQQVTLRCSSQSGHNTVSWYQQALGQGPQFIFQYYREEENGRGNFPPRFSGLQFPNYSSELNVNALELDDSALYLCASSLDRQGAALYGYTFGSGTRLTVV.

V gene TRBV6-2 or TRBV6-3 combines with J gene TRBJ2-3, with D tentatively TRBD1 (6 bases). CDR1 MNHEY and CDR2 SVGEGT come from the germline V gene. This CDR3 spans 18 amino acids. V lost 5 bases, J lost 2 bases, and 23 bases lay in between. The CDR3 region has the DNA TGTGCCAGCAGTCCCAACCCCACGACGACAGGATACACAGATACGCAGTATTTT. Protein: CASSPNPTTTGYTDTQYF.

This clone was counted once. The gene calls are TRBV9 and TRBJ2-5, with 9 bases identical to TRBD2. The CDR3 is 19 amino acids. Trimming took 0 bases from V and 4 from J; bases not matched to a gene: 16. Germline V gene sequence: CDR1 SGDLS, CDR2 YYNGEE. The CDR3 sequence: CASSVAPVGAGGPGETQYF. CDR3 bases: TGTGCCAGCAGCGTAGCCCCAGTCGGGGCGGGAGGGCCAGGAGAGACCCAGTACTTC.

This clone was found once. V and J are TRBV27 and TRBJ1-4, with D possibly matching TRBD1 (6 bases). The V end lost 3 bases, the J end lost 5 bases, and 10 bases lay between the germline ends. The V gene's germline CDR1 is MNHEY and CDR2 SMNVEV (reference sequence). This CDR3 has 14 residues. CDR3 nucleotide sequence: TGTGCCAGCAGTTTTGACAGGAGAAATGAAAAACTGTTTTTT. This gives the protein CASSFDRRNEKLFF.

A word on this clone: This may arise from a read error, as a much more abundant clone is one base away. This chain joins TRBV5-4 and TRBJ1-5; no clear D. The CDR3 loop spans 14 amino acids. The germline CDR1 and CDR2 sequences are SGHNT and YYREEE (reference sequence). V lost 0 bases to trimming and J lost 1 base, with 5 bases between them. CDR3 DNA: TGTGCCAGCAGCTTGGTCGGGAGCAATCAGCCCCAGCATTTT. Its protein product is CASSLVGSNQPQHF.

The gene calls are TRBV5-1 and TRBJ2-7; a weak D match, TRBD2 (5 bases). V was clipped by 3 bases and J by 3 bases, with 16 bases between them. CDR1 and CDR2 from the germline V gene are SGHRS and YFSETQ. This CDR3 contains 15 residues. Here the CDR3 DNA reads TGCGCCAGCAGCTCAGACACATTTAGCGTCTACGAGCAGTACTTC. Residues: CASSSDTFSVYEQYF. Filled out from reference TRBV5-1 and TRBJ2-7, the complete variable domain reads KAGVTQTPRYLIKTRGQQVTLSCSPISGHRSVSWYQQTPGQGLQFLFEYFSETQRNKGNFPGRFSGRQFSNSRSEMNVSTLELGDSALYLCASSSDTFSVYEQYFGPGTRLTVT.

The V gene is TRBV12-3 or TRBV12-4, the J gene TRBJ1-2; no clear D. V was shortened by 4 bases and J by 3 bases, with 3 bases between the two germline ends. CDR3 size: 11 residues. CDR3 sequence reads: CASSSDYGYTF. CDR3 in DNA: TGTGCCAGCAGTTCGGACTATGGCTACACCTTC.

The V and J genes are TRBV4-3 and TRBJ1-3; D is unresolved. V gave up 0 bases and J gave up 0 bases, with 9 bases separating them. The CDR3 runs to 16 residues. In germline, CDR1 is LGHNA, CDR2 YSLEER. CDR3: CASSQDGRSSGNTIYF. The CDR3 DNA reads TGCGCCAGCAGCCAAGATGGGCGAAGCTCTGGAAACACCATATATTTT.

J is TRBJ2-7 and V is TRBV2, with a tentative D call TRBD2 (5 bases). The ends were cut back, 2 bases at V and 2 bases at J, with 13 bases in the middle. CDR1 is SNHLY and CDR2 is FYNNEI in the germline V gene. The CDR3 has 15 amino acids. The CDR3 reads CASSENSGGPYEQYF. The CDR3 nucleotides read TGTGCCAGCAGTGAAAACAGCGGAGGTCCCTACGAGCAGTACTTC.

The chain recombines TRBV11-2 with TRBJ1-1; TRBD1 is a possible D gene (5 bases). The germline V gene has CDR1 SGHAT and CDR2 FQNNGV. The germline V and J ends were trimmed by 5 bases and 3 bases, with 16 bases remaining between them. The CDR3 spans 15 residues. The CDR3 protein is CASSPPRGLYTEAFF. The CDR3 region has the DNA TGTGCCAGCAGCCCTCCCCGGGGGTTATACACTGAAGCTTTCTTT.

The chain is built from TRBV18 and TRBJ1-6; no reliable D call. The V gene's germline CDR1 is KGHSH and CDR2 LQKENI. Trimming removed 5 bases at V and 7 bases at J, with 6 bases between. This CDR3 has 12 amino acids. The CDR3 DNA follows: TGTGCCAGCTCATCTCCGAATTCACCCCTCCACTTT. Encoded protein: CASSSPNSPLHF.

The CDR3 coding sequence is TGTGCCAGCAGCTTAGGGGGGGGGTTGACCGGGGAGCTGTTTTTT. Translating it yields CASSLGGGLTGELFF. The chain couples TRBV11-3 to TRBJ2-2; TRBD2 matches 7 bases. The CDR3 runs to 15 residues. The V segment lost 1 base and the J segment 5 bases; nucleotides outside the gene matches: 4. CDR1 and CDR2 from the germline V gene are SGHNT and YENEEA.

Written as DNA, the CDR3 is TGTGCCAGCAGCTTTATGGACAGCCGTGGTCAGCCCCAGCATTTT. As protein: CASSFMDSRGQPQHF. This chain links TRBV5-6 with TRBJ1-5; a weak D match, TRBD1 (6 bases). V lost 2 bases to trimming and J lost 6 bases, with 15 bases between them. The CDR3 is 15 amino acids. Per the germline V gene, CDR1 is SGHDT and CDR2 is YYEEEE.

In DNA form, the CDR3 reads TGTGCCAGTAGTATTGTCCAGTTTTCCAATCAGCCCCAGCATTTT. Protein product: CASSIVQFSNQPQHF. The J gene is TRBJ1-5, the V gene TRBV19, with unresolved D. The CDR3 covers 15 residues. Germline loops: CDR1 LNHDA, CDR2 SQIVND (reference sequence). V lost 3 bases and J lost 3, with 12 bases in between.